This is a list of T cell receptor beta chains from one sample in a study of T cell responses to AZD1222 COVID-19 vaccine. Profiling relied on immunoSEQ multiplex PCR, and the TCRdb table lists in-frame clones only, not all of them. The sample yields approximately 120,000 clones, about nine tenths seen once. Material: peripheral blood, obtained 28 days after the second AZD1222 dose. Every receptor here comes from an adult who received the AZD1222 COVID-19 vaccine. Each CDR3 is given with its conserved first and last residue. Fields, in order: J gene, V gene, D gene, clone size, CDR3 DNA, CDR3 protein. A D gene is named only where the DNA matches it firmly. A clone size is listed for some rows: how often the clone was seen (once, few, many), or a class if it is expanded.

J: TRBJ2-2
V: TRBV19
D: NA
size: NA
DNA: TGTGCCAGTAGTATAGATGGACGACGGAACACCGGGGAGCTGTTTTTT
CDR3: CASSIDGRRNTGELFF

J: TRBJ1-5
V: TRBV2
D: NA
size: NA
DNA: TGTGCCAGCAGTGAGATCCTCAGTACCAATCAGCCCCAGCATTTT
CDR3: CASSEILSTNQPQHF

J: TRBJ1-5
V: TRBV19
D: TRBD1
size: NA
DNA: TGTGCCAGTAGTGCAGCCGCAACAGGGGGCGATCAGCCCCAGCATTTT
CDR3: CASSAAATGGDQPQHF

J: TRBJ2-5
V: TRBV7-2
D: NA
size: NA
DNA: TGTGCCAGCAGCTCCCGGGGGGCGGTGACGGAGACCCAGTACTTC
CDR3: CASSSRGAVTETQYF

J: TRBJ2-3
V: TRBV5-1
D: TRBD2
size: NA
DNA: TGCGCCAGCAGCCTAAGCGGGGAGGGGGATACGCAGTATTTT
CDR3: CASSLSGEGDTQYF

J: TRBJ2-2
V: TRBV9
D: TRBD2
size: once
DNA: TGTGCCTCCTCTCCGGGACTAGCTTACCCCGGGGAGCTGTTTTTT
CDR3: CASSPGLAYPGELFF

J: TRBJ1-2
V: TRBV6-5
D: NA
size: NA
DNA: TGTGCCAGCAGTTACTCGAGTCAGAGTAACTATGGCTACACCTTC
CDR3: CASSYSSQSNYGYTF

J: TRBJ1-2
V: TRBV6-5
D: NA
size: NA
DNA: TGTGCCAGCAGTTCCTTGGGACCTATGGGCTACACCTTC
CDR3: CASSSLGPMGYTF

J: TRBJ1-1
V: TRBV25-1
D: NA
size: NA
DNA: TGTGCCAGCATGGCGGGGCCGCGTGAAGCTTTCTTT
CDR3: CASMAGPREAFF

J: TRBJ1-1
V: TRBV4-2
D: NA
size: few
DNA: TGTGCCAGCAGCCAAGATCACAGACCCAAGAACACTGAAGCTTTCTTT
CDR3: CASSQDHRPKNTEAFF

J: TRBJ1-5
V: TRBV6-4
D: NA
size: NA
DNA: TGTGCCAGCAGTGACTCTGCCATACAGCCCCAGCATTTT
CDR3: CASSDSAIQPQHF

J: TRBJ1-3
V: TRBV5-1
D: NA
size: NA
DNA: TGCGCCAGCAGCTTGCCCGACAGGACTCCCTCTGGAAACACCATATATTTT
CDR3: CASSLPDRTPSGNTIYF

J: TRBJ2-3
V: TRBV24-1
D: NA
size: NA
DNA: TGTGCCACCAGTGATCCCGGCCCGGGCGGAGATACGCAGTATTTT
CDR3: CATSDPGPGGDTQYF

J: TRBJ1-1
V: TRBV5-1
D: NA
size: NA
DNA: TGCGCCAGCAGCTTTATTCCAGGTGGAGACACTGAAGCTTTCTTT
CDR3: CASSFIPGGDTEAFF

J: TRBJ1-1
V: TRBV19
D: NA
size: NA
DNA: TGTGCCAGTAGTGTCAGAACAGGTGAAGCTTTCTTT
CDR3: CASSVRTGEAFF

J: TRBJ2-5
V: TRBV18
D: TRBD2
size: NA
DNA: TGTGCCAGCTCACCGAGGGCGGGGGAAGAGACCCAGTACTTC
CDR3: CASSPRAGEETQYF

J: TRBJ1-1
V: TRBV6-6
D: TRBD1
size: NA
DNA: TGTGCCAGCAGCCCCGGACAGGGAAGTCCTGAAGCTTTCTTT
CDR3: CASSPGQGSPEAFF